The clone carrying this TCR beta chain came up many times. Its specificity is not known. TCR beta CDR3 regions were amplified from RNA transcripts. Investigators did first-round RT-PCR with HTBI primers, then second-round multiplex PCR. Each CDR3 protein gets one entry after TCRdb re-called the multiplex PCR reads with MiXCR. Here the sample spans a few hundred thousand distinct CDR3 sequences, about 18% being singletons. These data originate in a study of Graves' ophthalmopathy and Graves' hyperthyroidism. The study, taken as a whole, reports: Detected in blood as well were most expanded thyroid clonotypes with frequency above 0.001.

The term stable hyperthyroidism indicated an absence of ophthalmopathy within 18 months of follow-up. Other autoimmune diseases, uncontrolled infections, pregnancy or lactation led to the exclusion of patients. Each diagnosis was determined on the basis of clinical symptoms, serum thyroxine, TRAb, thyroid ultrasound and orbital computed tomography. This clonotype originated in an adult woman with stable Graves' hyperthyroidism. The sequenced sample was peripheral blood.

CDR3 nucleotides: TGTGCCAGCAGACCTCGGGGGGGGCAGGGCTATCAGCCCCAGCATTTT. Translation gives CASRPRGGQGYQPQHF. This chain uses TRBV12-3 or TRBV12-4 with TRBJ1-5; the D gene is possibly TRBD1 (6 bases). The CDR3 covers 16 residues. Trimming removed 6 bases at V and 5 bases at J, with 20 bases between.